This T cell receptor (beta chain) comes out of a study of blood T cells in healthy people across ages. This clonotype was seen a few times. Antigen: not known. Points from the study as a whole: Estimates of diversity drawn from one million T cells were considered underestimates.

Russia was home to the donors, healthy Caucasian individuals aged about 6 to 90. Every donor gave roughly 9.2 milliliters of peripheral blood. The CDR3 is 13 residues long. Germline V lookup: CDR1 KGHDR, CDR2 SFDVKD. Trimming removed 7 bases at V and 2 bases at J, with 11 bases between. Primers used in a second PCR of about 7 to 12 cycles were a sample-barcoded 5' primer and a J-beta primer mix. MiXCR was run by TCRdb on the 5' RACE reads, yielding one entry per CDR3 protein. The sample holds 550,000 to 700,000 distinct CDR3 sequences; 25% to 30% are singletons and the top ten take 18%. This sequence joins TRBV24-1 and TRBJ2-7, with TRBD2 as a possible D gene (6 bases). Sequencing used blood. The TCR originated in a woman in her 70s in good health. As DNA, the CDR3 is TGTGCCACCAGCCCCGGGAGTACCTACGAGCAGTACTTC. The encoded protein is CATSPGSTYEQYF.